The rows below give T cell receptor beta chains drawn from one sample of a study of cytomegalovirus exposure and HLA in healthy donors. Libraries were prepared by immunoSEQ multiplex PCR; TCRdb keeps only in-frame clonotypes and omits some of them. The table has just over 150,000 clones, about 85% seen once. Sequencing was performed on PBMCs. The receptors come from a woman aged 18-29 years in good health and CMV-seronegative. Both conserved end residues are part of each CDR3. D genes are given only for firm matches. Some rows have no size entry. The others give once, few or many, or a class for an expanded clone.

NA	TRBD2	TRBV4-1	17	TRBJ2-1	CASSLGGRGSSYNEQFF	TGCGCCAGCAGCCTCGGCGGGAGGGGAAGCTCCTACAATGAGCAGTTCTTC
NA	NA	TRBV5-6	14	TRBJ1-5	CASSLQEGGQPQHF	TGTGCCAGCAGCTTGCAGGAAGGGGGACAGCCCCAGCATTTT
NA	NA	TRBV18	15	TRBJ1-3	CASSQIRSSGNTIYF	TGTGCCAGCTCCCAGATTAGGAGCTCTGGAAACACCATATATTTT
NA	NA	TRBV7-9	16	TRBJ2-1	CASSSTLGGNYNEQFF	TGTGCCAGCAGCTCCACCCTAGGCGGGAACTACAATGAGCAGTTCTTC
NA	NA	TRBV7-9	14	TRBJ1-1	CASSPGGENTEAFF	TGTGCCAGCAGCCCGGGGGGCGAGAACACTGAAGCTTTCTTT
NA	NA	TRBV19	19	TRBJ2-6	CASSIWPPTGSSGANVLTF	TGTGCCAGTAGTATTTGGCCCCCCACAGGGAGCTCTGGGGCCAACGTCCTGACTTTC
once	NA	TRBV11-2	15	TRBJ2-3	CASSLGASRTDTQYF	TGTGCCAGCAGCTTAGGCGCTTCTCGCACAGATACGCAGTATTTT
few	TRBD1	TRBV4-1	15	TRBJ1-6	CASSPGTGGYSPLHF	TGCGCCAGCAGCCCCGGGACAGGGGGATATTCACCCCTCCACTTT
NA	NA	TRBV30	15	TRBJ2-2	CAWSLGGAGTGELFF	TGTGCCTGGAGTTTGGGGGGGGCCGGCACCGGGGAGCTGTTTTTT
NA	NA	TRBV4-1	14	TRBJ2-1	CASSQAGGGGGEFF	TGCGCCAGCAGCCAAGCGGGTGGCGGGGGCGGGGAGTTCTTC
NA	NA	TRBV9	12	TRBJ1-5	CASSLGHQPQHF	TGTGCCAGCAGCCTGGGGCATCAGCCCCAGCATTTT
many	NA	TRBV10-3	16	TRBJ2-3	CAISEVVTGGTDTQYF	TGTGCCATCAGCGAGGTTGTGACAGGAGGAACAGATACGCAGTATTTT
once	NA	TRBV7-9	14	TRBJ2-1	CASSPQAWAGEQFF	TGTGCCAGCAGCCCCCAGGCGTGGGCGGGTGAGCAGTTCTTC
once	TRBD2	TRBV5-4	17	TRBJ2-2	CASSWGLAGGKAGELFF	TGTGCCAGCAGCTGGGGACTAGCGGGGGGCAAGGCCGGGGAGCTGTTTTTT
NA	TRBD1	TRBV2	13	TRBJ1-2	CASRARDRGGYTF	TGTGCCAGCAGAGCCCGGGACAGGGGCGGCTACACCTTC
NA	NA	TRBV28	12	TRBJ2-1	CASTNEPQGEFF	TGTGCCAGCACCAACGAGCCCCAGGGCGAGTTCTTC
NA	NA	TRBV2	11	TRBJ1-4	CASSGFEKLFF	TGTGCCAGCAGCGGGTTTGAAAAACTGTTTTTT
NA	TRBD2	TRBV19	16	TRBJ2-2	CASTDAGTSVPGELFF	TGTGCCAGTACCGACGCTGGGACTAGCGTCCCCGGGGAGCTGTTTTTT
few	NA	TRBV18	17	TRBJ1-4	CASSPGAISSTNEKLFF	TGTGCCAGCTCACCCGGTGCGATTAGTTCAACTAATGAAAAACTGTTTTTT
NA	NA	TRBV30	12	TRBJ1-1	CAWSGVGGRSFF	TGTGCCTGGAGTGGTGTTGGAGGGAGGTCTTTCTTT
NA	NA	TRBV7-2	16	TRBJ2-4	CASSLEPGIAKNIQYF	TGTGCCAGCAGCTTAGAGCCAGGGATAGCCAAAAACATTCAGTACTTC
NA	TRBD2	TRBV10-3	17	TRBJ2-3	CAISENPAGGTTDTQYF	TGTGCCATCAGTGAGAACCCAGCGGGAGGAACCACAGATACGCAGTATTTT
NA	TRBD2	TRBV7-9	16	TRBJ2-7	CASSPLGLAGSYEQYF	TGTGCCAGCAGCCCCTTGGGACTAGCGGGTTCCTACGAGCAGTACTTC
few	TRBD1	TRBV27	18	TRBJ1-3	CASSPNWWTGDASRSIYF	TGTGCCAGCAGCCCAAATTGGTGGACAGGGGACGCCAGCAGGTCCATATATTTT
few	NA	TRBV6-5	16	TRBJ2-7	CASSYLRQAASYEQYF	TGTGCCAGCAGTTATCTCCGACAGGCCGCAAGCTACGAGCAGTACTTC
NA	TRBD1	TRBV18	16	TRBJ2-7	CASSSFRGQGLYEQYF	TGTGCCAGCTCATCCTTCCGGGGACAGGGCCTTTACGAGCAGTACTTC
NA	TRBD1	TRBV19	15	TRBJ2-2	CASTKGQVNTGELFF	TGTGCCAGTACGAAGGGACAGGTGAACACCGGGGAGCTGTTTTTT
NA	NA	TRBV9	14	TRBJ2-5	CASSADLGTETQYF	TGTGCCAGCAGCGCAGACCTAGGTACGGAGACCCAGTACTTC
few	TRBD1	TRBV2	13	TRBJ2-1	CASGRQGANEQFF	TGTGCCAGCGGGAGACAGGGGGCCAATGAGCAGTTCTTC
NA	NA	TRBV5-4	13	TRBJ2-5	CASSRQIRETQYF	TGTGCCAGCAGCCGACAGATTCGAGAGACCCAGTACTTC
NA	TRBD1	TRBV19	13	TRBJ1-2	CASSVRQGYGYTF	TGTGCCAGTAGCGTTCGACAGGGATATGGCTACACCTTC
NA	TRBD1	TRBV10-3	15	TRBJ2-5	CAISPGQGGTKTQYF	TGTGCCATCAGCCCGGGACAGGGGGGAACGAAGACCCAGTACTTC
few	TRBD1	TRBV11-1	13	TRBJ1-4	CASSRDRREKLFF	TGTGCCAGCAGCCGGGACAGAAGGGAAAAACTGTTTTTT
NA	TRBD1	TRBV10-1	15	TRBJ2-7	CASSESNSGGSEQYF	TGCGCCAGCAGTGAGTCGAACTCAGGGGGTAGCGAGCAGTACTTC
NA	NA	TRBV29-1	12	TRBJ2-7	CSAEADTYEQYF	TGCAGCGCCGAGGCAGATACCTACGAGCAGTACTTC
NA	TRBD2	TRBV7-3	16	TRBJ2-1	CASSSSGTMDYNEQFF	TGTGCCAGCAGCTCTAGCGGGACCATGGACTACAATGAGCAGTTCTTC
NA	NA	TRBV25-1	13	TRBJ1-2	CASSERGSWGYTF	TGTGCCAGCAGTGAAAGGGGGTCCTGGGGCTACACCTTC
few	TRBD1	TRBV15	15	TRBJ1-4	CATSRGAGTDEKLFF	TGTGCCACCAGCAGAGGGGCCGGGACAGATGAAAAACTGTTTTTT
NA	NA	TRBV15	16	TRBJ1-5	CATSSDWVTGNQPQHF	TGTGCCACCAGCTCGGACTGGGTCACGGGCAATCAGCCCCAGCATTTT
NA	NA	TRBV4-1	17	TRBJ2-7	CASREIRDSRAKYEQYF	TGCGCCAGCAGGGAGATTCGGGACTCCAGAGCTAAATACGAGCAGTACTTC
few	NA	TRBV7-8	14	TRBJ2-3	CASSLPHLRSTQYF	TGTGCCAGCAGCTTACCACACTTGAGGTCCACGCAGTATTTT
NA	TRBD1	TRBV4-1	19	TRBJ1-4	CASSQDRATGSPTNEKLFF	TGCGCCAGCAGCCAAGACCGAGCGACAGGGAGCCCAACTAATGAAAAACTGTTTTTT
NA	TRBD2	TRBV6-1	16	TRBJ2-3	CASSDVAGADTDTQYF	TGTGCCAGCAGTGATGTAGCGGGAGCTGACACAGATACGCAGTATTTT
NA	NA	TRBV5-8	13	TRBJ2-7	CASSPRGTYEQYF	TGTGCCAGCAGCCCCCGGGGGACCTACGAGCAGTACTTC
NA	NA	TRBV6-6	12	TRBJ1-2	CASSPQNYGYTF	TGTGCCAGCAGCCCCCAGAACTATGGCTACACCTTC
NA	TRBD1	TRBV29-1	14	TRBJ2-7	CSGGTGLSRGEQYF	TGCAGCGGCGGGACAGGGCTTTCTAGGGGCGAGCAGTACTTC
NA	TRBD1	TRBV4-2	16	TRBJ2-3	CASSQPWTGQTDTQYF	TGTGCCAGCAGCCAACCCTGGACAGGGCAGACAGATACGCAGTATTTT
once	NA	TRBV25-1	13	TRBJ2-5	CASSEYKEETQYF	TGTGCCAGCAGTGAATATAAGGAGGAGACCCAGTACTTC
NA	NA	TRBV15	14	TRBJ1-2	CATSLEVRNYGYTF	TGTGCCACCAGCCTGGAAGTGAGGAACTATGGCTACACCTTC
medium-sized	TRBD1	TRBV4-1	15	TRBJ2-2	CASSQGDRDIGELFF	TGCGCCAGCAGCCAAGGCGACAGGGACATCGGGGAGCTGTTTTTT
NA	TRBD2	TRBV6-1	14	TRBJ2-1	CASISGGVYNEQFF	TGTGCCAGCATCAGCGGGGGCGTCTACAATGAGCAGTTCTTC